A single sample is the source of the 8 T cell receptor beta chains below, sequenced in a study of cytomegalovirus exposure and HLA in healthy donors. The PCR contained 60 Vbeta and 13 Jbeta primers. Sequencing used immunoSEQ multiplex PCR; TCRdb keeps in-frame clones, though not all of them. The repertoire holds approximately 130,000 clones, with 70% to 80% as singletons. Input material: PBMCs. Source of these receptors: a man aged 25 to 40 in good health and CMV-seronegative.

This clone was recorded a few times. This chain links TRBV4-1 with TRBJ2-4, with 7 bases fitting TRBD2. This CDR3 spans 14 amino acids. Germline V gene sequence: CDR1 MGHRA, CDR2 YSYEKL. The V gene end was trimmed by 4 bases and the J gene end by 5 bases; junction bases not matched to a gene: 5. The chain's CDR3 is CASSRQRDQNIQYF. The CDR3 DNA sequence: TGCGCCAGCAGCCGCCAGCGGGACCAAAACATTCAGTACTTC.

The rearrangement joins TRBV28 to TRBJ1-5; tentatively, D is TRBD1 (6 bases). The V gene lost 6 bases and the J gene lost 2 bases, with 14 bases spanning the gap. The CDR3 has 15 residues. Germline V gives CDR1 MDHEN, CDR2 SYDVKM. CDR3 in amino acids: CASSFLAGGNQPQHF. CDR3 nucleotide sequence: TGTGCCAGCAGCTTCCTCGCAGGGGGCAATCAGCCCCAGCATTTT.

V usage is TRBV5-1 and J usage is TRBJ2-3; 8 bases fit TRBD1. Per germline, CDR1 SGHRS and CDR2 YFSETQ. The CDR3 runs to 12 residues. J lost 3 bases, V lost 9 bases, and 3 bases had no gene match. The CDR3 here is CATGQGTDTQYF. Written as DNA, the CDR3 is TGCGCCACCGGACAGGGTACAGATACGCAGTATTTT.

V usage is TRBV18 and J usage is TRBJ1-4; 10 nucleotides agree with TRBD1. This CDR3 has 16 amino acids. In germline, CDR1 is KGHSH, CDR2 LQKENI. V trimming: 3 bases; J trimming: 6 bases; junction bases outside the gene matches: 7. CDR3 DNA sequence: TGTGCCAGCTCACCTCCCGGGACAGGGGAGTATGAAAAACTGTTTTTT. It is translated as CASSPPGTGEYEKLFF.

This rearrangement joins TRBV4-2 to TRBJ2-3, with 7 nucleotides matching TRBD2. The CDR3 runs 20 residues. The germline V gene encodes CDR1 LGHNA and CDR2 YNFKEQ. The V and J ends lost 0 bases and 0 bases, in that order; junction bases with no gene match: 15. CDR3 residues: CASSQEASGAGLISTDTQYF. CDR3 bases: TGTGCCAGCAGCCAAGAGGCGAGCGGGGCGGGGCTAATTAGCACAGATACGCAGTATTTT.

The chain links TRBV10-3 to TRBJ1-2; tentative D call: TRBD1 (5 bases). The CDR3 totals 15 residues. Germline-derived CDR1 and CDR2 are ENHRY and SYGVKD. Deletions cut 4 bases from V and 4 bases from J, with 16 bases between. CDR3 amino acids: CAISARAGGAYGYTF. CDR3 DNA: TGTGCCATCAGTGCCCGGGCCGGAGGGGCCTATGGCTACACCTTC.

This chain uses TRBV2 with TRBJ1-2; 10 nucleotides line up with TRBD1. This CDR3 region has 15 residues. CDR1 and CDR2 from the germline V gene are SNHLY and FYNNEI. Losses at the gene ends were 6 bases for V and 4 bases for J; bases not matched to a gene: 8. CDR3 nucleotides: TGTGCCAGCAGAAATCCGGGACAGGGGATCTATGGCTACACCTTC. The encoded protein is CASRNPGQGIYGYTF. The variable domain in full, completed from reference TRBV2 and TRBJ1-2, reads EPEVTQTPSHQVTQMGQEVILRCVPISNHLYFYWYRQILGQKVEFLVSFYNNEISEKSEIFDDQFSVERPDGSNFTLKIRSTKLEDSAMYFCASRNPGQGIYGYTFGSGTRLTVV.

The chain carries TRBV4-3 and TRBJ2-7; 9 bases are shared with TRBD1. V trimming: 6 bases; J trimming: 0 bases; junction bases outside the gene matches: 3. Germline V gene data show CDR1 as LGHNA and CDR2 as YSLEER. The CDR3 is made up of 14 amino acids. CDR3 DNA: TGCGCCAGCAGTCGACAGGGGGACTCCTACGAGCAGTACTTC. Its protein is CASSRQGDSYEQYF.